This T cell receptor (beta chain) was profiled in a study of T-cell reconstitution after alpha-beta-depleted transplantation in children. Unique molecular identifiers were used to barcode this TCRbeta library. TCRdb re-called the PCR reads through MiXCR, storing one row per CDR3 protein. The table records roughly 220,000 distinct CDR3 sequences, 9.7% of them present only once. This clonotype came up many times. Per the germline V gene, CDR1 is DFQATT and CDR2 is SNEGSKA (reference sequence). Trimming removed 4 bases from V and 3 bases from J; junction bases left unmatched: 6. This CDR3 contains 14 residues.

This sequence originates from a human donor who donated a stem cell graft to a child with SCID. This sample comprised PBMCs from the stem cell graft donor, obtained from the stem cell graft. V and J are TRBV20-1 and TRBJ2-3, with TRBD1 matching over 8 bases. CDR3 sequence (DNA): TGCAGTGCTACTCCGGGACAGGCGACAGATACGCAGTATTTT. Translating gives CSATPGQATDTQYF.